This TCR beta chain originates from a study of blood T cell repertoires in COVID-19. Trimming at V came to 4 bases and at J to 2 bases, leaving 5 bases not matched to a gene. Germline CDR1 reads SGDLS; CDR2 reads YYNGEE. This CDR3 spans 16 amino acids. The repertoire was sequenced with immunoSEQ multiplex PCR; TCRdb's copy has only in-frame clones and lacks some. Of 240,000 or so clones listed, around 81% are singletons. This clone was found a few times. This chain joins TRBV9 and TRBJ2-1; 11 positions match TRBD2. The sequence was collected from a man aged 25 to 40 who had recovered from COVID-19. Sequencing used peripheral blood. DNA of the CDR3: TGTGCCAGCAGCATCATTAGCGGGGGGGCCTACAATGAGCAGTTCTTC. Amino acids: CASSIISGGAYNEQFF. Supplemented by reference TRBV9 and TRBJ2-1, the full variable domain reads DSGVTQTPKHLITATGQRVTLRCSPRSGDLSVYWYQQSLDQGLQFLIQYYNGEERAKGNILERFSAQQFPDLHSELNLSSLELGDSALYFCASSIISGGAYNEQFFGPGTRLTVL.